The 14 T cell receptor beta chains presented below share a single source sample, sequenced in a study of CD8 T cells in ankylosing spondylitis. These TCRs' antigens remain unknown. TCRdb reprocessed the 5' RACE reads via MiXCR and lists one record per CDR3 protein. The data hold roughly 670,000 distinct CDR3 sequences, with around 17% observed a single time. Notes on the study in general: A TCR beta motif of eight highly homologous variants appeared characteristic of ankylosing spondylitis blood.

Sequencing was carried out using blood, either unsorted or a sorted T cell fraction (not recorded which). All receptors come from a male donor with ankylosing spondylitis.

The CDR3 coding sequence is TGTGCCAGCAGCGCCCTTGTTGCTAGCGGGGCCCGGTTTGAGCAGTTCTTC. It translates to CASSALVASGARFEQFF. The rearrangement joins TRBV27 to TRBJ2-1, with 9 bases identical to TRBD2. Trimming removed 6 bases from V and 9 bases from J; junction bases left unmatched: 18. This CDR3 comprises 17 residues. CDR1 and CDR2 from the germline V gene are MNHEY and SMNVEV (reference sequence).

This clonotype has a handful of counts. This chain connects TRBV6-2 or TRBV6-3 to TRBJ1-5; the match to TRBD1 covers 9 bases. V dropped 6 bases and J dropped 7; count of bases not matched to a gene: 10. There are 15 residues in the CDR3. Per germline, CDR1 MNHEY and CDR2 SVGEGT. The CDR3 region has the DNA TGTGCCAGCAGCCGGAGGGGACAGGGAAGCCAGCCCCAGCATTTT. Protein: CASSRRGQGSQPQHF.

This clonotype was detected ten times or more. The rearrangement joins TRBV12-3 or TRBV12-4 to TRBJ1-1, with D uncertain. The ends were cut back, 3 bases at V and 4 bases at J, with 9 bases in the middle. CDR3 length: 13 amino acids. DNA of the CDR3: TGTGCCAGCAGTTTCTTAGCGATCACTGAAGCTTTCTTT. It encodes CASSFLAITEAFF.

This clonotype was counted only a few times. The rearrangement links TRBV5-1 to TRBJ1-4; 7 bases map to TRBD1. Trimming took 3 bases from V and 6 from J; bases not matched to a gene: 5. CDR1 and CDR2 (germline): SGHRS, YFSETQ. There are 14 residues in the CDR3. The CDR3 DNA is TGCGCCAGCAGCTCCAGGGGGTACGATGAAAAACTGTTTTTT. It yields the protein CASSSRGYDEKLFF.

The chain uses TRBV27 and TRBJ2-1; 9 nucleotides align to TRBD1. The CDR3 totals 15 residues. Germline V CDR1 and CDR2: MNHEY, SMNVEV (reference sequence). After removal of 10 bases from V and 8 bases from J, the junction contained 15 bases not matched to a gene. The CDR3 sequence: CATKKWTGEPDEQFF. DNA of the CDR3: TGTGCCACCAAGAAGTGGACAGGGGAGCCGGATGAGCAGTTCTTC.

This clonotype was seen many times. The chain combines TRBV21-1 with TRBJ2-5; the table's D call, TRBD1, has no DNA check behind it. TRBV21-1 is designated a pseudogene. The CDR3 spans 15 residues. CDR3 protein: CASSSLRDRKETQYF. CDR3 in DNA: TGTGCCAGCAGTTCACTCCGGGACAGAAAAGAGACCCAGTACTTC.

This clonotype was counted between two and nine times. The chain links TRBV9 to TRBJ1-1, with unresolved D. CDR3 length equals 15 residues. Germline assignment: CDR1 SGDLS and CDR2 YYNGEE. V was cut by 2 bases and J by 4 bases, with 15 bases left in between. This CDR3 is CASSVATGSLTEAFF. CDR3 in DNA: TGTGCCAGCAGCGTTGCAACGGGGAGCCTCACTGAAGCTTTCTTT.

This clonotype was observed a handful of times. CDR3 region: CASSLDKGYEQYF. The DNA of the CDR3 is TGTGCCAGCAGCTTGGATAAGGGGTACGAGCAGTACTTC. The chain combines TRBV5-6 with TRBJ2-7, with TRBD1 as a possible D gene (5 bases). The CDR3 totals 13 residues. CDR1 and CDR2 from the germline V gene are SGHDT and YYEEEE. The V and J ends lost 0 bases and 4 bases respectively, with 8 bases between them.

This clonotype occurred a few times. The chain is built from TRBV2 and TRBJ2-3; weak D call: TRBD2 (5 bases). CDR1 SNHLY and CDR2 FYNNEI come from the germline V gene. Trimming stripped 6 bases from V and 4 bases from J, with 14 bases between. CDR3 length: 14 amino acids. In DNA, the CDR3 is TGTGCCAGCAGGCGCGGAGAGGGTGCAGATACGCAGTATTTT. Encoded protein: CASRRGEGADTQYF.

V and J are TRBV25-1 and TRBJ1-3, with D hard to call. This CDR3 region has 14 residues. Germline CDR1 is MGHDK and CDR2 is SYGVNS. V dropped 3 bases and J dropped 0 bases, with 6 bases sitting between them. The CDR3 here is CASSEPHSGNTIYF. The CDR3 region has the DNA TGTGCCAGCAGTGAGCCCCACTCTGGAAACACCATATATTTT.

This clonotype was counted only a few times. One junction end does not reproduce the germline sequence, and a read error may be involved. V gene TRBV6-2 or TRBV6-3 combines with J gene TRBJ2-1; 9 bases match TRBD2. There are 15 residues in the CDR3. The germline gives CDR1 MNHEY, CDR2 SVGEGT. CDR3 sequence (DNA): TGTGCCAGCAGTTACGGCCTAGCGGGGTACAATGAGCGGTTCTTC. This encodes CASSYGLAGYNERFF.

This chain connects TRBV5-1 to TRBJ2-5; 8 bases are a match to TRBD2. This CDR3 comprises 15 residues. Germline CDR1 is SGHRS and CDR2 is YFSETQ. V gave up 2 bases and J gave up 6 bases; unmatched junction bases: 9. The CDR3, as DNA: TGCGCCAGCAGCTTATCCAGCGGGAGTCGACAGACCCAGTACTTC. Protein product: CASSLSSGSRQTQYF. Complete variable domain (other parts from reference TRBV5-1 and TRBJ2-5): KAGVTQTPRYLIKTRGQQVTLSCSPISGHRSVSWYQQTPGQGLQFLFEYFSETQRNKGNFPGRFSGRQFSNSRSEMNVSTLELGDSALYLCASSLSSGSRQTQYFGPGTRLLVL.

This clonotype was found a few times. The chain is built from TRBV4-2 and TRBJ2-7, with 9 bases fitting TRBD2. Germline loops: CDR1 LGHNA, CDR2 YNFKEQ. V shed 7 bases and J 3 bases; nucleotides not matched to a gene: 13. The CDR3 sequence is 16 residues long. The CDR3 nucleotides read TGTGCCAGCAAAGAGGCGGTGACTAGCGGCAACTACGAGCAGTACTTC. The encoded protein is CASKEAVTSGNYEQYF.

The gene calls are TRBV4-1 and TRBJ2-3; 8 positions match TRBD1. This CDR3 is built from 16 residues. Looked up from germline, CDR1 is MGHRA and CDR2 is YSYEKL. The ends lost 1 base at V and 5 bases at J; junction bases unmatched: 8. Written as DNA, the CDR3 is TGCGCCAGCAGCCAAGTTGGCAGGGGGCATCAAGATACGCAGTATTTT. Translation: CASSQVGRGHQDTQYF.